A single sample is the source of the 14 T cell receptor beta chains below, sequenced in a study of blood T cell repertoires in COVID-19. Profiling relied on immunoSEQ multiplex PCR, and the TCRdb table lists in-frame clones only, not all of them. The sample includes about 100,000 clones, about 90% of them seen just once. The material sequenced was peripheral blood. The receptors originated from a human donor in a cohort sampled during active COVID-19.

The gene calls are TRBV28 and TRBJ2-3, with D maybe TRBD1 (6 bases). The V and J ends lost 1 base and 3 bases respectively, with 14 bases between them. The V gene's germline CDR1 is MDHEN and CDR2 SYDVKM. This CDR3 spans 16 amino acids. The CDR3 reads CASSLYGQGSTDTQYF. DNA of the CDR3: TGTGCCAGCAGTTTATATGGCCAGGGGTCGACAGATACGCAGTATTTT.

The chain carries TRBV4-1 and TRBJ2-1, with D possibly matching TRBD2 (5 bases). Germline V lookup: CDR1 MGHRA, CDR2 YSYEKL. Deletions cut 4 bases from V and 6 bases from J, with 13 bases between. The CDR3 is 14 amino acids. The CDR3 sequence is CASSLIGKGNEQFF. The CDR3 coding sequence is TGCGCCAGCAGCCTTATCGGGAAAGGCAATGAGCAGTTCTTC.

Here the CDR3 DNA reads TGTGCCAGCAGCCCCAGAACGACTAGCGGGAGTACAGATACGCAGTATTTT. Its protein product is CASSPRTTSGSTDTQYF. V usage is TRBV5-5 and J usage is TRBJ2-3, with 12 bases lining up with TRBD2. The ends lost 4 bases at V and 3 bases at J; junction bases unmatched: 9. The CDR3 sequence is 17 residues long. Germline V lookup: CDR1 SGHKS, CDR2 YYEKEE (reference sequence).

This CDR3 reads CASGLAGGQAETQYF. The CDR3 DNA sequence: TGTGCCTCTGGACTAGCGGGAGGACAGGCAGAGACCCAGTACTTC. V gene TRBV30 combines with J gene TRBJ2-5, with 14 bases lining up with TRBD2. In germline, CDR1 is GTSNPN, CDR2 SVGIG (reference sequence). Trimming took 7 bases from V and 4 from J; bases not matched to a gene: 8. The CDR3 sequence is 15 residues long.

The CDR3 sequence is CASSLGGNYGYTF. The CDR3 region has the DNA TGTGCCAGCAGCTTGGGGGGAAACTATGGCTACACCTTC. This sequence joins TRBV7-9 and TRBJ1-2; possibly TRBD1 for D (5 bases). The V end was cut by 3 bases, the J end by 2 bases, with 7 bases between. The V gene's germline CDR1 is SEHNR and CDR2 FQNEAQ (reference sequence). The CDR3 spans 13 residues.

The chain has TRBV27 and TRBJ1-2; TRBD1 agrees at 9 bases. The J segment lost 4 bases and the V segment lost 2 bases, leaving 8 bases of the junction unmatched. This CDR3 has 16 amino acids. The germline V gene encodes CDR1 MNHEY and CDR2 SMNVEV (reference sequence). The CDR3 nucleotides read TGTGCCAGCAGTTTAACGGCCGGGACAGGGATCTATGGCTACACCTTC. Its translation: CASSLTAGTGIYGYTF.

This chain uses TRBV3-1 (or the pseudogene TRBV3-2) with TRBJ2-2; 8 nucleotides match TRBD2. The J segment lost 0 bases and the V segment lost 4 bases, leaving 10 bases of the junction unmatched. The CDR3 sequence is 18 residues long. In germline, CDR1 is LGHDT, CDR2 YNNKEL (reference sequence). The CDR3 loop reads CASSRPLASGSNTGELFF. In DNA form, the CDR3 reads TGTGCCAGCAGCCGCCCCCTGGCTAGCGGGTCGAACACCGGGGAGCTGTTTTTT.

This sequence joins TRBV5-1 and TRBJ1-2, with 9 nucleotides matching TRBD1. Germline-derived CDR1 and CDR2 are SGHRS and YFSETQ. This CDR3 has 16 residues. With 0 bases clipped from V and 4 bases from J, the junction kept 7 bases outside the gene matches. The CDR3 DNA follows: TGCGCCAGCAGCTTGGATACCGGGACAGGGCCCTATGGCTACACCTTC. Protein: CASSLDTGTGPYGYTF. Looking up the rest from reference TRBV5-1 and TRBJ1-2 gives the full variable domain: KAGVTQTPRYLIKTRGQQVTLSCSPISGHRSVSWYQQTPGQGLQFLFEYFSETQRNKGNFPGRFSGRQFSNSRSEMNVSTLELGDSALYLCASSLDTGTGPYGYTFGSGTRLTVV.

There are a few counts of this clone. The rearrangement uses TRBV29-1 and TRBJ2-1, with 10 bases fitting TRBD2. This CDR3 contains 14 residues. In germline, CDR1 is SQVTM, CDR2 ANQGSEA. V shed 7 bases and J 9 bases; nucleotides not matched to a gene: 12. This CDR3 reads CSASGTSDYGEQFF. CDR3 coding DNA: TGCAGCGCCTCAGGGACTAGCGATTATGGTGAGCAGTTCTTC.

This clone was observed a few times. This sequence joins TRBV5-1 and TRBJ2-3, with 9 bases identical to TRBD1. In germline, CDR1 is SGHRS, CDR2 YFSETQ. The CDR3 runs to 15 residues. The V segment lost 5 bases and the J segment 4 bases; nucleotides outside the gene matches: 8. Written as DNA, the CDR3 is TGCGCCAGCAGACGGACAGGGGATGGGGCAGATACGCAGTATTTT. Translating gives CASRRTGDGADTQYF. Looking up the rest from reference TRBV5-1 and TRBJ2-3 gives the full variable domain: KAGVTQTPRYLIKTRGQQVTLSCSPISGHRSVSWYQQTPGQGLQFLFEYFSETQRNKGNFPGRFSGRQFSNSRSEMNVSTLELGDSALYLCASRRTGDGADTQYFGPGTRLTVL.

This clone has only a few counts. The sample carries other DNA sequences with the same CDR3. The chain uses TRBV7-3 and TRBJ2-7, with a possible D match to TRBD2 (7 bases). The germline CDR1 and CDR2 sequences are SGHTA and FQGTGA. This CDR3 is built from 15 residues. V gave up 5 bases and J gave up 2 bases, with 16 bases separating them. CDR3 in amino acids: CASSQGGGRAYEQYF. DNA of the CDR3: TGTGCCAGCAGCCAAGGGGGTGGGAGGGCCTACGAGCAGTACTTC.

The J gene is TRBJ2-6, the V gene TRBV30, with D perhaps TRBD2 (6 bases). The CDR3 is 15 amino acids. V was clipped by 4 bases and J by 2 bases, with 12 bases between them. The germline V gene encodes CDR1 GTSNPN and CDR2 SVGIG (reference sequence). The CDR3 region is CAWIRPGAGANVLTF. The CDR3, as DNA: TGTGCCTGGATAAGACCGGGGGCTGGGGCCAACGTCCTGACTTTC.

V usage is TRBV6-5 and J usage is TRBJ2-2, with a tentative D call TRBD2 (6 bases). The CDR3 has 15 amino acids. The V end lost 8 bases, the J end lost 0 bases, and 13 bases lay between the germline ends. Germline CDR1 MNHEY, CDR2 SVGAGI. The CDR3 sequence is CASFRAGTNTGELFF. The CDR3, as DNA: TGTGCCAGCTTTAGAGCGGGTACGAACACCGGGGAGCTGTTTTTT.

The chain employs TRBV6-6 and TRBJ2-1; 7 bases are a match to TRBD1. V shed 5 bases, J shed 4 bases, and the junction held 17 bases outside the gene matches. Germline CDR1 and CDR2: MNHNY and SVGAGI (reference sequence). The CDR3 extends over 18 amino acids. CDR3 DNA sequence: TGTGCCAGCAGTCTTATTCTGACAGGGAATTACGCGTACAATGAGCAGTTCTTC. Residues: CASSLILTGNYAYNEQFF.